The 8 T cell receptor beta chains below were found in one sample sequenced in a study of blood T cell repertoires in COVID-19. This table comes from immunoSEQ multiplex PCR, and its TCRdb copy is limited to in-frame clones, with some not included. Here the sample spans approximately 220,000 clones, approximately 84% being singletons. Sequences were obtained from peripheral blood. These receptors were taken from a woman in her fifties or sixties with acute or convalescent COVID-19.

This clone was observed a handful of times. V and J are TRBV7-9 and TRBJ1-2; 8 positions match TRBD1. CDR3 size: 13 residues. V gave up 1 base and J gave up 8 bases; unmatched junction bases: 3. Germline CDR1 reads SEHNR; CDR2 reads FQNEAQ (reference sequence). DNA for the CDR3: TGTGCCAGCAGCTTAGAACAGGGGGGCGGCTACACCTTC. The encoded protein is CASSLEQGGGYTF. Together with reference TRBV7-9 and TRBJ1-2, the CDR3 gives the full variable domain: DTGVSQNPRHKITKRGQNVTFRCDPISEHNRLYWYRQTLGQGPEFLTYFQNEAQLEKSRLLSDRFSAERPKGSFSTLEIQRTEQGDSAMYLCASSLEQGGGYTFGSGTRLTVV.

The gene calls are TRBV5-6 and TRBJ2-1; 13 positions agree with TRBD2. CDR3 length equals 18 residues. Germline loops: CDR1 SGHDT, CDR2 YYEEEE. Trimming took 0 bases from V and 0 from J; bases not matched to a gene: 3. The CDR3 loop is CASSLGRTSGGSYNEQFF. Here the CDR3 DNA reads TGTGCCAGCAGCTTGGGCCGGACTAGCGGGGGCTCCTACAATGAGCAGTTCTTC.

The rearrangement joins TRBV7-9 to TRBJ1-2; TRBD1 might be the D (5 bases). From germline, CDR1 is SEHNR and CDR2 FQNEAQ (reference sequence). This CDR3 comprises 13 residues. The V gene lost 0 bases and the J gene lost 4 bases, with 6 bases spanning the gap. The CDR3 nucleotides are TGTGCCAGCAGCTTAGCTCAGGGCTATGGCTACACCTTC. This codes for CASSLAQGYGYTF. The entire variable domain, with the rest obtained from reference TRBV7-9 and TRBJ1-2, is as follows: DTGVSQNPRHKITKRGQNVTFRCDPISEHNRLYWYRQTLGQGPEFLTYFQNEAQLEKSRLLSDRFSAERPKGSFSTLEIQRTEQGDSAMYLCASSLAQGYGYTFGSGTRLTVV.

V and J are TRBV7-2 and TRBJ1-3, with 8 bases identical to TRBD1. This CDR3 has 15 residues. Germline CDR1 is SGHTA and CDR2 is FQGNSA. Unmatched junction bases numbered 5, after V lost 5 bases and J lost 2 bases. The CDR3 nucleotides read TGTGCCAGCAGCGGAGTGGACAGGGCTGGAAACACCATATATTTT. Residues: CASSGVDRAGNTIYF.

This clone was seen a few times. The chain joins TRBV4-2 to TRBJ1-2; maybe TRBD1 (5 bases). Germline-derived CDR1 and CDR2 are LGHNA and YNFKEQ. Trimming shortened V by 0 bases and J by 0 bases, and 17 bases separated the two germline ends. The CDR3 has 18 residues. The CDR3 is CASSQDVRQGISNYGYTF. The CDR3 nucleotides are TGTGCCAGCAGCCAAGATGTTAGGCAGGGAATTTCTAACTATGGCTACACCTTC.

V usage is TRBV19 and J usage is TRBJ1-1; weak D call: TRBD1 (6 bases). CDR1 and CDR2 (germline): LNHDA, SQIVND (reference sequence). V lost 9 bases, J lost 8 bases, and 10 bases lay in between. The CDR3 is 10 residues long. The CDR3 DNA reads TGTGCCAGCGGACAGATAGAAGCTTTCTTT. Its protein is CASGQIEAFF.

This chain uses TRBV18 with TRBJ1-1; 8 nucleotides match TRBD1. Germline CDR1 reads KGHSH; CDR2 reads LQKENI. The V gene end was trimmed by 5 bases and the J gene end by 1 base; junction bases not matched to a gene: 12. This CDR3 is built from 17 residues. The CDR3 loop is CASSARQGQRENTEAFF. CDR3 bases: TGTGCCAGCTCAGCCCGACAGGGGCAAAGAGAGAACACTGAAGCTTTCTTT.

The genes are TRBV5-5 and TRBJ1-1; possible D gene TRBD1, 6 bases. The germline V and J ends were trimmed by 4 bases and 0 bases, with 16 bases remaining between them. The CDR3 runs 16 residues. Germline CDR1 is SGHKS and CDR2 is YYEKEE (reference sequence). CDR3 sequence: CASSLRGALLNTEAFF. CDR3 DNA sequence: TGTGCCAGCAGCCTCCGGGGGGCCCTCTTGAACACTGAAGCTTTCTTT.